The source of this TCR beta chain is a study of T cell responses to AZD1222 COVID-19 vaccine. The method was immunoSEQ multiplex PCR; TCRdb's version includes in-frame clones alone and lacks a portion of them. In the table there are 200,000 or so clones, 85% to 90% of which are singletons. This clone was detected once. This specimen consisted of peripheral blood, obtained on day 0 of AZD1222 vaccination. The clonotype was recovered from an adult in good health.

In nucleotides, the CDR3 is TGTGCCAGCAGTGAATCCGGGACAGGGGTTGGGGAGCAGTACTTC. Translated: CASSESGTGVGEQYF. J is TRBJ2-7 and V is TRBV2; 10 nucleotides align to TRBD1. The CDR3 loop spans 15 amino acids. V dropped 2 bases and J dropped 7; count of bases not matched to a gene: 8. In germline, CDR1 is SNHLY, CDR2 FYNNEI.